Described below is a single T cell receptor (beta chain) sequence and its context. The germline CDR1 and CDR2 sequences are MNHNS and SASEGT. This CDR3 comprises 13 residues. V was shortened by 7 bases and J by 4 bases, with 13 bases between the two germline ends. This specimen comes from a study of identical twins. Each donor was a healthy Caucasian. Each CDR3 protein gets one entry after TCRdb re-called the 5' RACE reads with MiXCR. The sample carries 400,000 to 500,000 distinct CDR3 sequences, under 20% recorded once. The rearrangement joins TRBV6-1 to TRBJ1-2; possible D gene TRBD1, 6 bases. The sample consisted of naive T cells sorted from blood. The clonotype comes from a man in his forties or fifties in good health. As DNA, the CDR3 is TGTGCCAGCACCAGAGGGGGATTCTATGGCTACACCTTC. It translates to CASTRGGFYGYTF.